The rows below give T cell receptor beta chains drawn from one sample of a study of human T cells and chemical hapten exposure. TCRdb passed the 5' RACE reads through MiXCR, listing each CDR3 protein once. In the table there are more than 140,000 distinct CDR3 sequences, roughly 4.1% of which are singletons. The receptors derive from a female donor in good health. The CDR3 runs from the conserved cysteine through the conserved F or W. D genes are given only for firm matches. The listing skips clone size in some rows; elsewhere it reads once, few, many or a size class.

d_gene	abundance	j_gene	v_gene	CDR3aa	CDR3nt
NA	many	TRBJ2-7	TRBV5-1	CASGPPGREHEQYF	TGCGCCAGCGGCCCCCCGGGGCGCGAGCACGAGCAGTACTTC
NA	many	TRBJ1-2	TRBV4-2	CASSRRLRNDGYTF	TGTGCCAGCAGCCGCAGGCTGAGGAATGATGGCTACACCTTC
NA	many	TRBJ2-3	TRBV7-2	CASSFRAGESTDTQYF	TGTGCCAGCAGCTTTAGGGCCGGGGAGAGCACAGATACGCAGTATTTT
TRBD2	many	TRBJ2-3	TRBV7-2	CASSRAGASTDTQYF	TGTGCCAGCAGTAGAGCGGGGGCTAGCACAGATACGCAGTATTTT
NA	many	TRBJ1-1	TRBV28	CASSLWGDGMNTEAFF	TGTGCCAGCAGTTTATGGGGGGACGGCATGAACACTGAAGCTTTCTTT
NA	many	TRBJ1-1	TRBV12-3/TRBV12-4	CASSPPRGPNTEAFF	TGTGCCAGCAGTCCCCCCCGAGGGCCGAACACTGAAGCTTTCTTT
NA	many	TRBJ2-7	TRBV11-2	CASSLAPGYEQYF	TGTGCCAGCAGCTTAGCCCCAGGCTACGAGCAGTACTTC
NA	many	TRBJ1-5	TRBV2	CASSELSGANQPQHF	TGTGCCAGCAGTGAATTATCGGGCGCCAATCAGCCCCAGCATTTT
TRBD2	NA	TRBJ2-1	TRBV19	CASSMVAGLAGGNTWDEQFF	TGTGCCAGTAGTATGGTGGCGGGACTAGCGGGGGGAAACACATGGGATGAGCAGTTCTTC
NA	few	TRBJ1-2	TRBV20-1	CSARAQGREGYTF	TGCAGTGCTAGGGCGCAGGGCAGGGAGGGCTACACCTTC
TRBD1	few	TRBJ2-5	TRBV7-9	CASSSTAEPDRVAF	TGTGCCAGCAGCTCCACAGCCGAACCGGACAGGGTAGCCTTC
TRBD1	few	TRBJ2-1	TRBV28	CASSGTGGGIREQFF	TGTGCCAGCAGTGGGACAGGGGGCGGAATAAGGGAGCAGTTCTTC
NA	many	TRBJ2-1	TRBV5-1	CASSLYGAQFNNEQFF	TGCGCCAGCAGCTTGTACGGCGCCCAATTTAACAATGAGCAGTTCTTC
NA	many	TRBJ2-7	TRBV5-4	CASSSAAWGEQYF	TGTGCCAGCAGCTCCGCCGCCTGGGGCGAGCAGTACTTC
NA	many	TRBJ1-5	TRBV20-1	CSARGTGTTNQPQHF	TGCAGTGCTAGAGGAACCGGGACAACAAATCAGCCCCAGCATTTT
NA	many	TRBJ2-7	TRBV5-1	CASSLGTPRAYEQYF	TGCGCCAGCAGCTTGGGGACCCCTCGAGCCTACGAGCAGTACTTC
TRBD2	many	TRBJ2-7	TRBV20-1	CSVLGGLAGSLSSYEQYF	TGCAGTGTCTTAGGGGGACTAGCGGGGAGCCTTAGCTCCTACGAGCAGTACTTC
NA	many	TRBJ2-7	TRBV12-3/TRBV12-4	CASSFDHFYEQYF	TGTGCCAGCAGTTTTGACCACTTCTACGAGCAGTACTTC
NA	many	TRBJ2-7	TRBV9	CASSVDGTTGREQYF	TGTGCCAGCAGCGTCGACGGGACGACGGGGCGGGAGCAGTACTTC
NA	NA	TRBJ1-1	TRBV3-1	CASSLTGLLNTEAFF	TGTGCCAGCAGCCTAACGGGACTCTTGAACACTGAAGCTTTCTTT
TRBD2	many	TRBJ2-4	TRBV28	CASSLFQPRLAGDLAKNIQYF	TGTGCCAGCAGTTTATTCCAACCTCGGCTAGCGGGGGATTTGGCCAAAAACATTCAGTACTTC
NA	many	TRBJ2-7	TRBV28	CASSLLGSGSYEQYF	TGTGCCAGCAGTTTACTAGGGTCCGGGTCCTACGAGCAGTACTTC
TRBD1	many	TRBJ1-1	TRBV6-2/TRBV6-3	CASSRTGRATEAFF	TGTGCCAGCAGTCGGACAGGGAGGGCAACTGAAGCTTTCTTT
TRBD1	many	TRBJ1-1	TRBV4-2	CASSQDGGQGGRGTEAFF	TGTGCCAGCAGCCAAGATGGGGGACAGGGCGGACGCGGCACTGAAGCTTTCTTT